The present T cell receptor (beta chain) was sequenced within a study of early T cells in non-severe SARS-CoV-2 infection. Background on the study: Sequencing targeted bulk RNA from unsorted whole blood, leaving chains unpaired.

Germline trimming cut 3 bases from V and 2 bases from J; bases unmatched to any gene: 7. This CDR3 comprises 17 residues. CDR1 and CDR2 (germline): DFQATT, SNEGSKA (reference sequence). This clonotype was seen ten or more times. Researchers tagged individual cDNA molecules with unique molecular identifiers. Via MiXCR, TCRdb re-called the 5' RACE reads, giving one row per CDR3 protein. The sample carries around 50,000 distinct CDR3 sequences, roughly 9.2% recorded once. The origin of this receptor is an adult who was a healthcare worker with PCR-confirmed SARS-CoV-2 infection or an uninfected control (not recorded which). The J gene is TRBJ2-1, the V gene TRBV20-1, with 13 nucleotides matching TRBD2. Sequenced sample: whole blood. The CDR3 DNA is TGCAGTGCTAGCCGGACTAGCGGGGGACTTACCTACAATGAGCAGTTCTTC. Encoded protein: CSASRTSGGLTYNEQFF.